What follows are 29 T cell receptor beta chains derived from one specimen sequenced in a study of blood T cells in healthy people across ages. With a J-beta primer mix and a sample-barcoded 5' primer, a second PCR ran about 6 to 11 cycles. TCRdb used MiXCR to reprocess the 5' RACE reads, holding one entry per CDR3 protein. Of 350,000 to 450,000 distinct CDR3 sequences in the sample, approximately 47% were seen once. The sample comprised blood. Every receptor here comes from a man aged 60 to 69 in good health.

The chain links TRBV20-1 to TRBJ2-1, with D hard to call. V was clipped by 5 bases and J by 13 bases, with 12 bases between them. This CDR3 is 10 amino acids long. Germline V gives CDR1 DFQATT, CDR2 SNEGSKA (reference sequence). CDR3 nucleotides: TGCAGTGCTCGGGCCCATTTACAGTTCTTC. Its protein product is CSARAHLQFF.

This clonotype was detected only a few times. The chain has TRBV10-3 and TRBJ2-3, with a weak D call TRBD2 (6 bases). CDR3 length: 13 amino acids. Per the germline V gene, CDR1 is ENHRY and CDR2 is SYGVKD. Trimming cost V 10 bases and J 1 base, with 12 bases left between them. In DNA form, the CDR3 reads TGTGCCAGTCGGGAGATGGGCACAGATACGCAGTATTTT. It encodes CASREMGTDTQYF.

The V gene is TRBV18, the J gene TRBJ2-5; D possibly corresponds to TRBD2 (5 bases). V lost 0 bases to trimming and J lost 5 bases, with 13 bases between them. The CDR3 is 15 residues long. Germline V lookup: CDR1 KGHSH, CDR2 LQKENI. CDR3 bases: TGTGCCAGCTCACCACCGTTACAGCGCGGGGAGACCCAGTACTTC. Encoded protein: CASSPPLQRGETQYF.

This clonotype turned up a few times. The V gene is TRBV11-2, the J gene TRBJ2-7; 10 bases are a match to TRBD1. CDR1 and CDR2 (germline): SGHAT, FQNNGV. This CDR3 comprises 14 residues. Trimming at V came to 6 bases and at J to 4 bases, leaving 6 bases not matched to a gene. The CDR3 sequence: CASRLSDRGYEQYF. DNA of the CDR3: TGTGCCAGCAGGCTCTCGGACAGGGGGTACGAGCAGTACTTC.

The V gene is TRBV3-1, the J gene TRBJ1-2; D not certain. CDR3 length: 15 residues. V was clipped by 1 base and J by 1 base, with 10 bases between them. Germline loops: CDR1 LGHDT, CDR2 YNNKEL (reference sequence). The CDR3 region has the DNA TGTGCCAGCAGCCAAGGGGCAGCGCATAACTATGGCTACACCTTC. This gives the protein CASSQGAAHNYGYTF.

V gene TRBV29-1 combines with J gene TRBJ2-5; 11 positions match TRBD2. The CDR3 length is 15 residues. The ends lost 3 bases at V and 11 bases at J; junction bases unmatched: 14. The V gene's germline CDR1 is SQVTM and CDR2 ANQGSEA. CDR3 in DNA: TGCAGCGTTGAGCCCCTAGCGGGGGGTGGCAATGAGCAGTACTTC. It codes for CSVEPLAGGGNEQYF.

This clonotype was observed at least ten times. This chain connects TRBV10-3 to TRBJ2-5; D is possibly TRBD1 or TRBD2 (5 bases each). This CDR3 has 17 residues. V dropped 3 bases and J dropped 2 bases, with 19 bases sitting between them. Germline-derived CDR1 and CDR2 are ENHRY and SYGVKD. The CDR3, as DNA: TGTGCCATCAGTGAAGCCGCCGGGGCCCAAGGGCAAGAGACCCAGTACTTC. This codes for CAISEAAGAQGQETQYF.

V gene TRBV5-6 combines with J gene TRBJ1-1, with D hard to call. CDR3 length: 18 amino acids. Trimming pared 0 bases from V and 1 base from J, leaving 19 bases between. CDR1 is SGHDT and CDR2 is YYEEEE in the germline V gene. The CDR3: CASSLGGGGRTSNTEAFF. The CDR3 DNA sequence: TGTGCCAGCAGCTTGGGGGGTGGAGGTCGGACCTCGAACACTGAAGCTTTCTTT.

This clonotype was observed a handful of times. This rearrangement joins TRBV7-8 to TRBJ2-1; 7 nucleotides match TRBD1. This CDR3 spans 14 amino acids. Per the germline V gene, CDR1 is SGHVS and CDR2 is FQNEAQ. The junction had 2 bases not matched to a gene; V was cut back by 2 bases and J by 4 bases. CDR3 sequence (DNA): TGTGCCAGCAGCTTACGGGACAGATACAATGAGCAGTTCTTC. Its translation: CASSLRDRYNEQFF.

The chain links TRBV20-1 to TRBJ2-5; no clear D. The CDR3 spans 13 residues. Germline V gene data show CDR1 as DFQATT and CDR2 as SNEGSKA (reference sequence). The V and J ends lost 3 bases and 2 bases respectively, with 10 bases between them. CDR3 DNA sequence: TGCAGTGCTAGCCAACAAATACAAGAGACCCAGTACTTC. This translates into CSASQQIQETQYF.

This chain joins TRBV27 and TRBJ1-2, with D perhaps TRBD1 (5 bases). This CDR3 region has 12 residues. Trimming took off 5 bases at V and 8 bases at J, with 12 bases between the two ends. Germline CDR1 is MNHEY and CDR2 is SMNVEV (reference sequence). The CDR3, as DNA: TGTGCCAGCAGTGGCCAGGGTTGGGGCTACACCTTC. Residues: CASSGQGWGYTF.

This chain links TRBV29-1 with TRBJ2-1; maybe TRBD1 (5 bases). The V and J ends lost 4 bases and 10 bases respectively, with 17 bases between them. In germline, CDR1 is SQVTM, CDR2 ANQGSEA. CDR3 size: 13 residues. This CDR3 is CSVGLTGAKEQFF. The CDR3 DNA follows: TGCAGCGTTGGTCTGACTGGGGCGAAGGAGCAGTTCTTC.

The rearrangement links TRBV11-1 to TRBJ2-1; tentatively, D is TRBD2 (6 bases). The germline V gene encodes CDR1 SGHAT and CDR2 FQDESV (reference sequence). The CDR3 totals 15 residues. V was cut by 1 base and J by 3 bases, with 10 bases left in between. CDR3 DNA: TGTGCCAGCAGCTTAGACGGGAGCTTCTACAATGAGCAGTTCTTC. Its protein product is CASSLDGSFYNEQFF.

As for this clonotype: A junction boundary mismatches the germline segment, possibly from a read error. The J gene is TRBJ2-3, the V gene TRBV7-3; possibly TRBD2 for D (6 bases). This CDR3 region has 15 residues. The germline V gene encodes CDR1 SGHTA and CDR2 FQGTGA. The CDR3 loop reads CASSPGVRGTDTQYF. CDR3 coding DNA: TGCGCCAGCAGCCCCGGGGTCCGGGGGACAGATACGCAGTATTTT. The whole variable domain, remainder taken from reference TRBV7-3 and TRBJ2-3, is GAGVSQTPSNKVTEKGKYVELRCDPISGHTALYWYRQSLGQGPEFLIYFQGTGAADDSGLPNDRFFAVRPEGSVSTLKIQRTERGDSAVYLCASSPGVRGTDTQYFGPGTRLTVL.

The V and J genes are TRBV7-8 and TRBJ2-1, with 13 bases that match TRBD2. J lost 5 bases, V lost 2 bases, and 18 bases had no gene match. Germline CDR1 and CDR2: SGHVS and FQNEAQ. The CDR3 is made up of 21 amino acids. This chain's CDR3 is CASSLTLTSGRAPSWDNEQFF. CDR3 DNA sequence: TGTGCCAGCAGCTTAACCCTAACTAGCGGGAGGGCCCCTTCCTGGGACAATGAGCAGTTCTTC.

The V and J genes are TRBV29-1 and TRBJ1-2; D is undetermined. CDR1 is SQVTM, CDR2 ANQGSEA, per germline. V lost 4 bases and J 7 bases, leaving 10 bases between the germline ends. CDR3 length: 11 amino acids. The CDR3 DNA reads TGCAGCGTTGTGGGCGGTGGTGGCTACACCTTC. It is translated as CSVVGGGGYTF.

The rearrangement links TRBV18 to TRBJ2-7; 7 bases match TRBD1. This CDR3 spans 14 amino acids. The V gene's germline CDR1 is KGHSH and CDR2 LQKENI. The V segment lost 2 bases and the J segment 5 bases; nucleotides outside the gene matches: 6. The CDR3, as DNA: TGTGCCAGCTCACCAGGACAGGCCCTCCACGAGCAGTACTTC. Amino acid sequence: CASSPGQALHEQYF.

As DNA, the CDR3 is TGTGCCAGCAATCAAGCGGGAGGGCCGGGCGAGCAGTACTTC. This sequence encodes CASNQAGGPGEQYF. This chain uses TRBV12-3 or TRBV12-4 with TRBJ2-7, with 10 bases lining up with TRBD2. The CDR3 runs 14 residues. J was trimmed by 6 bases and V by 7 bases; bases with no gene match: 9.

This clonotype was found once. The chain links TRBV9 to TRBJ2-7, with 10 bases that match TRBD1. Germline V gene data show CDR1 as SGDLS and CDR2 as YYNGEE. Trimming removed 3 bases from V and 5 bases from J; junction bases left unmatched: 8. This CDR3 has 15 residues. The DNA for the CDR3 is TGTGCCAGCAGCGCACCGGACAGGGGGACCGACGAGCAGTACTTC. Encoded protein: CASSAPDRGTDEQYF.

The gene calls are TRBV7-2 and TRBJ2-5; 10 bases are shared with TRBD2. CDR1 is SGHTA and CDR2 is FQGNSA in the germline V gene. The trim removed 0 bases at V and 5 bases at J, leaving 12 bases unmatched. The length of the CDR3 is 18 residues. CDR3 in DNA: TGTGCCAGCAGCTTAGCGAGCGGGAGGGCCATTATTCTGGAGACCCAGTACTTC. It yields the protein CASSLASGRAIILETQYF. Filled out from reference TRBV7-2 and TRBJ2-5, the complete variable domain reads GAGVSQSPSNKVTEKGKDVELRCDPISGHTALYWYRQSLGQGLEFLIYFQGNSAPDKSGLPSDRFSAERTGGSVSTLTIQRTQQEDSAVYLCASSLASGRAIILETQYFGPGTRLLVL.

The rearrangement joins TRBV7-2 to TRBJ1-5; D perhaps matches TRBD1 (6 bases). The CDR3 is 16 amino acids. Per germline, CDR1 SGHTA and CDR2 FQGNSA. V was cut by 1 base and J by 3 bases, with 13 bases left in between. The CDR3 here is CASSLDLGQPNQPQHF. CDR3 in DNA: TGTGCCAGCAGCTTAGATCTTGGACAGCCCAATCAGCCCCAGCATTTT.

The chain recombines TRBV5-6 with TRBJ1-2, with D perhaps matching TRBD1 (5 bases). The V end lost 4 bases, the J end lost 8 bases, and 15 bases lay between the germline ends. Germline lookup yields CDR1 SGHDT and CDR2 YYEEEE. The CDR3 length is 13 residues. In nucleotides, the CDR3 is TGTGCCAGCAGCGCGGCAGGGTTGCAGGGCTACACCTTC. The encoded protein is CASSAAGLQGYTF.

This sequence joins TRBV30 and TRBJ2-7; D is unclear. Gene TRBJ2-5 matches the end of the DNA better, so the J call may be wrong. The CDR3 covers 11 residues. Germline V gives CDR1 GTSNPN, CDR2 SVGIG (reference sequence). CDR3 DNA: TGTGCCTGGAGTAGGGAAGAGACCCAGTACTTC. It encodes CAWSREETQYF.

This chain connects TRBV7-9 to TRBJ2-1; D uncertain. Germline values: CDR1 SEHNR, CDR2 FQNEAQ (reference sequence). Trimming pared 5 bases from V and 4 bases from J, leaving 9 bases between. This CDR3 spans 13 amino acids. The CDR3: CASSPARYNEQFF. The CDR3 DNA reads as TGTGCCAGCAGCCCCGCCCGGTACAATGAGCAGTTCTTC.

The rearrangement links TRBV18 to TRBJ2-5; TRBD2 agrees at 9 bases. CDR3 length: 15 amino acids. Germline lookup yields CDR1 KGHSH and CDR2 LQKENI. Germline trimming cut 0 bases from V and 4 bases from J; bases unmatched to any gene: 3. DNA of the CDR3: TGTGCCAGCTCACCACCGACTAGCGGCTCAGAGACCCAGTACTTC. Its translation: CASSPPTSGSETQYF.

A single count supports this clonotype. The chain joins TRBV20-1 to TRBJ1-1, with D possibly matching TRBD1 (5 bases). Germline-derived CDR1 and CDR2 are DFQATT and SNEGSKA (reference sequence). This CDR3 region has 12 residues. V was cut by 1 base and J by 8 bases, with 11 bases left in between. This CDR3 reads CSARADRSEAFF. The CDR3 nucleotides read TGCAGTGCTAGAGCCGACAGATCCGAAGCTTTCTTT.

This clonotype occurred many times. The CDR3 DNA reads as TGCGCCAGCGCCATAGAACGCGGGGCTACCTACAATGAGCAGTTCTTC. Translation: CASAIERGATYNEQFF. The J gene is TRBJ2-1, the V gene TRBV4-3, with D possibly matching TRBD2 (6 bases). Looked up from germline, CDR1 is LGHNA and CDR2 is YSLEER. This CDR3 has 16 amino acids. The V and J ends lost 8 bases and 2 bases respectively, with 19 bases between them.

This clonotype showed up just a few times. This chain's CDR3 is CASSVREDTQYF. The CDR3 DNA is TGTGCCAGCAGCGTACGGGAAGATACGCAGTATTTT. This chain connects TRBV9 to TRBJ2-3; tentatively, D is TRBD2 (5 bases). The V end was cut by 1 base, the J end by 5 bases, with 5 bases between. This CDR3 spans 12 amino acids. Germline V lookup: CDR1 SGDLS, CDR2 YYNGEE.

This sequence joins TRBV28 and TRBJ2-7; D is ambiguous. CDR1 and CDR2 from the germline V gene are MDHEN and SYDVKM. V dropped 5 bases and J dropped 0 bases, with 11 bases sitting between them. The CDR3 totals 14 residues. DNA for the CDR3: TGTGCCAGCAGTGTAATATTGAGCTCCTACGAGCAGTACTTC. It translates to CASSVILSSYEQYF.